This is a list of T cell receptor beta chains from one sample in a study of blood T cell repertoires in COVID-19. TCRdb keeps only in-frame clones here, not all; method: immunoSEQ multiplex PCR. The repertoire holds some 300,000 clones, with around 90% as singletons. Sequenced: peripheral blood. The receptors shown here come from a woman between 40 and 55 years old with COVID-19, enrolled during active disease. Each CDR3 is given with its conserved first and last residue. The D gene is left open where the match is weak. Clone sizes are given selectively: once, few, many, or a class where the clone is expanded.

d_gene	v_gene	abundance	j_gene	CDR3nt	CDR3aa
TRBD1	TRBV29-1	few	TRBJ2-3	TGCAGCGTCGGACAGGGAGTCGACACAGATACGCAGTATTTT	CSVGQGVDTDTQYF
-	TRBV2	once	TRBJ1-4	TGTGCCAGCAGCTATACAGGGCCAACCGGATGGGGCGCGATGTTTTTT	CASSYTGPTGWGAMFF
TRBD1	TRBV9	-	TRBJ1-6	TGTGCCAGCAGCATGGGACAGGGGGATTCACCCCTCCACTTT	CASSMGQGDSPLHF
TRBD1	TRBV20-1	-	TRBJ1-2	TGCAGTGCTAGTCCAACAGGGGACGTCTATGGCTACACCTTC	CSASPTGDVYGYTF
-	TRBV6-5	-	TRBJ1-3	TGTGCCAGCGCGACCACAGGAAGGAATGGAAACACCATATATTTT	CASATTGRNGNTIYF
-	TRBV7-7	-	TRBJ2-6	TGTGCTAGCAGCTCACAGGGTCTCTCTGGGGCCAACGTCCTGACTTTC	CASSSQGLSGANVLTF
TRBD1	TRBV18	-	TRBJ2-7	TGTGCCAGCTCACCCGGACAGGACTCCTACGAGCAGTACTTC	CASSPGQDSYEQYF
-	TRBV30	-	TRBJ1-1	TGTGCCTGGAGCCGGGGGTCCTCCCGAACGACAGAAGCTTTCTTT	CAWSRGSSRTTEAFF
TRBD2	TRBV9	-	TRBJ2-5	TGTGCCAGCAGCGGATACTTAGCGGGGGGGCTGCAAGAGACCCAGTACTTC	CASSGYLAGGLQETQYF
-	TRBV9	-	TRBJ1-2	TGTGCCAGCAGCGTAGGAGCGGAAGGGAACTATGGCTACACCTTC	CASSVGAEGNYGYTF
TRBD1	TRBV7-2	-	TRBJ1-2	TGTGCCAGCAGCTTGCCGGGACAGGGGGCCGGAGGGTATGGCTACACCTTC	CASSLPGQGAGGYGYTF
TRBD2	TRBV9	-	TRBJ2-3	TGTGCCAGCAGCGAAGGGACTAGCGGGAGGGGAGCGCAGTATTTT	CASSEGTSGRGAQYF
-	TRBV2	few	TRBJ1-6	TGTGCCAGCAGTGACCTGGAGGACTCACCCCTCCACTTT	CASSDLEDSPLHF
TRBD1	TRBV24-1	-	TRBJ1-2	TGTGCCACCAGTGAATGGAGGGGGCGGCACTATGGCTACACCTTC	CATSEWRGRHYGYTF
-	TRBV5-1	-	TRBJ1-1	TGCGCCAGCAGCTTGGAATGGGGACACATTCGTGAAGCTTTCTTT	CASSLEWGHIREAFF
TRBD2	TRBV7-3	-	TRBJ2-1	TGTGCCAGCAGCCACGGAGCGGGAGGGCCTTACAATGAGCAGTTCTTC	CASSHGAGGPYNEQFF
-	TRBV6-5	-	TRBJ1-2	TGTGCCAGCAGTTACTCAATCCAGGGCAACTATGGCTACACCTTC	CASSYSIQGNYGYTF
-	TRBV12-2	-	TRBJ1-2	TGTGCAAGTCGCTTAACACCCCAGGTCACCTATGGCTACACCTTC	CASRLTPQVTYGYTF
TRBD1	TRBV28	-	TRBJ1-6	TGTGCCAGCAGTCCGGGACAGGGGTATTCACCCCTCCACTTT	CASSPGQGYSPLHF
-	TRBV7-2	-	TRBJ2-1	TGTGCCAGCAGCTTGCGAGGCGAGCCCATACAGGGAAGTGAGCAGTTCTTC	CASSLRGEPIQGSEQFF
-	TRBV4-2	-	TRBJ1-2	TGTGCCAGCAGCCAGAGGGCTCCTAACTATGGCTACACCTTC	CASSQRAPNYGYTF
-	TRBV6-1	once	TRBJ2-7	TGTGCCAGCAGTGAGGCCCCGTCCTACGAGCAGTACTTC	CASSEAPSYEQYF
-	TRBV19	-	TRBJ2-3	TGTGCCAGTAGTAGAGGCCCGGCCTCCACAGATACGCAGTATTTT	CASSRGPASTDTQYF
-	TRBV2	-	TRBJ2-2	TGTGCCACGCAGGGCACCGGGGAGCTGTTTTTT	CATQGTGELFF
-	TRBV6-6	few	TRBJ2-7	TGTGCCAGCACAGACCCTAGCTCCTACGAGCAGTACTTC	CASTDPSSYEQYF
-	TRBV4-3	few	TRBJ1-6	TGCGCCAGCAGCCTTCGGGAGGCATACGAGAGTTCACCCCTCCACTTT	CASSLREAYESSPLHF
TRBD1	TRBV9	once	TRBJ1-2	TGTGCCAGCAGCGAAGGGACAGTCTATGGCTACACCTTC	CASSEGTVYGYTF
-	TRBV28	-	TRBJ1-2	TGTGCCAGCAGACAGGGTCGGAAAATGGATGGCTACACCTTC	CASRQGRKMDGYTF
TRBD1	TRBV4-3	-	TRBJ1-2	TGCGCCAGCAGCCAAGATGGAAGGGGGCATGGCTACACCTTC	CASSQDGRGHGYTF
-	TRBV7-9	-	TRBJ2-7	TGTGCCAGCAGCTTAGGGCAAGACTACGAGCAGTACTTC	CASSLGQDYEQYF
-	TRBV6-5	-	TRBJ1-2	TGTGCCGCGGGAGCCGGAAACTATGGCTACACCTTC	CAAGAGNYGYTF
TRBD1	TRBV4-1	-	TRBJ1-2	TGCGCCAGCAGCCAAGTCGAGGGGGCGAATGGCTACACCTTC	CASSQVEGANGYTF
TRBD2	TRBV5-1	-	TRBJ2-1	TGCGCCAGCAGCTTAGCGGGAAGTACTTACAATGAGCAGTTCTTC	CASSLAGSTYNEQFF
TRBD1	TRBV9	-	TRBJ2-1	TGTGCCAGCAGCGTAGGGACAGGGGGCCCCCGATTGCAGTTCTTC	CASSVGTGGPRLQFF
TRBD2	TRBV19	-	TRBJ2-7	TGTGCCAGTTCGTCGGGTGGACTAGCGGGAGACGAGCAGTACTTC	CASSSGGLAGDEQYF
TRBD2	TRBV6-4	-	TRBJ2-3	TGTGCCAGCCGACTAGCGGGAGGGCCCACAGATACGCAGTATTTT	CASRLAGGPTDTQYF
TRBD1	TRBV28	-	TRBJ1-5	TGTGCCAGCAGTTCCGGGACAGGGGGTTGGAGCAATCAGCCCCAGCATTTT	CASSSGTGGWSNQPQHF
-	TRBV4-2	-	TRBJ2-7	TGTGCCAGCAGCCAGAGAACAGGGCTTGGCGAGCAGTACTTC	CASSQRTGLGEQYF
-	TRBV6-1	-	TRBJ2-3	TGTGCCAGCAGTGACTATGGGGGCCCTAGCACAGATACGCAGTATTTT	CASSDYGGPSTDTQYF
-	TRBV19	once	TRBJ2-5	TGTGCCAGTAGTTCCACAAAGTACCAAGAGACCCAGTACTTC	CASSSTKYQETQYF